This entry lists 13 T cell receptor beta chains sequenced from one sample in a study of blood T cell repertoires in COVID-19. Here immunoSEQ multiplex PCR was the method, and the copy in TCRdb shows in-frame clones only, minus some. The data hold about 80,000 clones, with 90% to 95% observed a single time. The specimen was peripheral blood. These receptors originate from a woman aged 45 to 65 in a cohort sampled during active COVID-19.

V usage is TRBV18 and J usage is TRBJ1-4; 7 bases match TRBD1. This CDR3 is built from 15 residues. With 0 bases clipped from V and 8 bases from J, the junction kept 6 bases outside the gene matches. Germline assignment: CDR1 KGHSH and CDR2 LQKENI. Here the CDR3 DNA reads TGTGCCAGCTCACCACCGTCCAGGGGGGCGGAAAAACTGTTTTTT. Protein product: CASSPPSRGAEKLFF.

The gene calls are TRBV7-9 and TRBJ2-5; 9 positions agree with TRBD2. CDR1 SEHNR and CDR2 FQNEAQ come from the germline V gene (reference sequence). The CDR3 is made up of 18 amino acids. V lost 4 bases to trimming and J lost 0 bases; unmatched junction nucleotides: 12. CDR3 DNA: TGTGCCAGCAGCTCAAGGGGTAGCGGGAGAGAGTACCAAGAGACCCAGTACTTC. As protein: CASSSRGSGREYQETQYF.

The chain carries TRBV5-1 and TRBJ2-7; 12 bases are shared with TRBD2. The CDR3 is made up of 14 amino acids. J was trimmed by 6 bases and V by 4 bases; bases with no gene match: 5. In germline, CDR1 is SGHRS, CDR2 YFSETQ. The DNA for the CDR3 is TGCGCCAGCAGCATGGGACTAGCGGGCGGCGAGCAGTACTTC. Translated, it gives CASSMGLAGGEQYF. Together with reference TRBV5-1 and TRBJ2-7, the CDR3 gives the full variable domain: KAGVTQTPRYLIKTRGQQVTLSCSPISGHRSVSWYQQTPGQGLQFLFEYFSETQRNKGNFPGRFSGRQFSNSRSEMNVSTLELGDSALYLCASSMGLAGGEQYFGPGTRLTVT.

The V call is TRBV14, the J call TRBJ2-1; D is unresolved. The V gene's germline CDR1 is SGHDN and CDR2 FVKESK. The V and J ends lost 3 bases and 3 bases respectively, with 9 bases between them. The CDR3 totals 14 residues. In nucleotides, the CDR3 is TGTGCCAGCAGCCAGCTCAGTAACTACAATGAGCAGTTCTTC. Its translation is CASSQLSNYNEQFF.

The genes are TRBV27 and TRBJ1-2; D unclear. CDR3 size: 13 residues. The V end was cut by 5 bases, the J end by 2 bases, with 9 bases between. The germline V gene encodes CDR1 MNHEY and CDR2 SMNVEV (reference sequence). The CDR3: CASSRNTNYGYTF. The CDR3 bases are TGTGCCAGCAGTCGTAATACAAACTATGGCTACACCTTC.

This clone was seen more than once but under ten times. The chain couples TRBV30 to TRBJ1-6; 8 bases line up with TRBD1. V shed 3 bases and J 9 bases; nucleotides not matched to a gene: 10. This CDR3 is 15 amino acids long. The germline V gene encodes CDR1 GTSNPN and CDR2 SVGIG (reference sequence). DNA of the CDR3: TGTGCCTGGAGCGATACAGAGACAGGGGCTTCACCCCTCCACTTT. Its protein product is CAWSDTETGASPLHF.

The chain recombines TRBV5-1 with TRBJ2-5; TRBD2 matches at 7 bases. This CDR3 region has 18 residues. The V and J ends lost 0 bases and 0 bases, in that order; junction bases with no gene match: 11. Germline V CDR1 and CDR2: SGHRS, YFSETQ. The CDR3 bases are TGCGCCAGCAGCTTGGAAGGGGTGGCTAGCGGAGACCAAGAGACCCAGTACTTC. It translates to CASSLEGVASGDQETQYF.

The rearrangement joins TRBV30 to TRBJ1-4; 7 nucleotides agree with TRBD1. V gave up 2 bases and J gave up 8 bases; unmatched junction bases: 8. CDR1 is GTSNPN and CDR2 is SVGIG in the germline V gene (reference sequence). This CDR3 region has 14 residues. This CDR3 reads CAWSKTGIGEKLFF. The CDR3 DNA sequence: TGTGCCTGGAGTAAGACAGGGATTGGCGAAAAACTGTTTTTT.

The chain links TRBV6-2 or TRBV6-3 to TRBJ2-7, with TRBD2 matching 9 bases. With V trimmed by 2 bases and J by 13 bases, 9 bases remained unmatched. CDR1 is MNHEY, CDR2 SVGEGT, per germline. CDR3 length equals 13 residues. DNA for the CDR3: TGTGCCAGCAGTTACCCCGGGACTAGCTCAACATACTTC. It translates to CASSYPGTSSTYF.

The rearrangement joins TRBV28 to TRBJ1-2; 10 bases agree with TRBD1. J lost 9 bases, V lost 6 bases, and 7 bases had no gene match. This CDR3 region has 13 residues. Germline V gene data show CDR1 as MDHEN and CDR2 as SYDVKM. The CDR3: CASSPGQGDRYTF. The CDR3 region has the DNA TGTGCCAGCAGCCCTGGACAGGGGGACCGCTACACCTTC.

This clone appeared a few times. The chain carries TRBV15 and TRBJ2-3; TRBD2 aligns across 8 bases. J gave up 3 bases and V 0 bases, and 5 bases lay outside the gene matches. The CDR3 loop spans 16 amino acids. The germline gives CDR1 LNHNV, CDR2 YYDKDF (reference sequence). The CDR3 reads CATSRDYLAGTDTQYF. The CDR3 nucleotides read TGTGCCACCAGCAGAGATTATCTAGCGGGTACAGATACGCAGTATTTT.

The rearrangement uses TRBV14 and TRBJ1-6; 11 bases agree with TRBD1. This CDR3 is 16 amino acids long. Per germline, CDR1 SGHDN and CDR2 FVKESK. J gave up 8 bases and V 3 bases, and 6 bases lay outside the gene matches. The CDR3 region has the DNA TGTGCCAGCAGCCATCGACGGGACAGGGGGGATTCACCCCTCCACTTT. This encodes CASSHRRDRGDSPLHF.

V gene TRBV12-3 or TRBV12-4 combines with J gene TRBJ1-2, with D tentatively TRBD1 (5 bases). V dropped 5 bases and J dropped 7 bases, with 11 bases sitting between them. CDR3 length: 12 residues. The CDR3, as DNA: TGTGCCAGCAGTGGGGCCGCCATTGGCTACACCTTC. This encodes CASSGAAIGYTF.